The sequence of this T cell receptor (beta chain) was determined in a study of beta chain features in type 1 diabetes. Broader study findings: A pattern of fewer insertions and more deletions at VDJ junctions was seen in type 1 diabetes patients. The similarity of naive, central memory and Treg TCRB repertoires appeared greater among patients than among healthy donors. Highly expressing activated T cells could be over-counted with a cDNA template. There was a moderate but significant shortening of TCRB CDR3s in all four CD4+ subsets of Type 1 diabetes patients.

This clone was seen only a few times. As yet, its antigen is unknown. Via the markers CD45RO/CCR7/CD25/CD127/CD95/CD27, stem cell-like memory, regulatory, central memory and naive CD4+ cells were sorted. Expressed TCRB transcripts were sequenced, since all the RNA that had been isolated was reverse transcribed. TCRdb's table, derived via immunoSEQ multiplex PCR, lists solely in-frame clones and lacks some. The table has approximately 600,000 clones, 9.5% to 15% seen once. Germline values: CDR1 GTSNPN, CDR2 SVGIG (reference sequence). V shed 3 bases and J 6 bases; nucleotides not matched to a gene: 10. There are 15 residues in the CDR3.

This TCR was recovered from a young man with type 1 diabetes. What was sequenced was naive CD4+ T cells from blood. V and J are TRBV30 and TRBJ1-4; 7 nucleotides align to TRBD1. CDR3 sequence: CAWRPGQVRDEKLFF. The CDR3 nucleotides read TGTGCCTGGAGGCCCGGACAGGTCCGGGATGAAAAACTGTTTTTT.